This paragraph reports one T cell receptor (beta chain). Cohort assignment relied on participant-reported clinical history. Each recovered donor of Cohort 3 presented with two negative PCRs, clearance, or symptom resolution. The data are from a study of blood T cell repertoires in COVID-19. Background on the study: Nucleic acid was either cDNA or gDNA, and it came from T cells, B-cell-depleted T cells, or PBMCs.

TCRdb's table, derived via immunoSEQ multiplex PCR, lists solely in-frame clones and lacks some. The table shows 250,000 or so clones, with roughly 80% occurring only once. The CDR3 is 12 residues long. Germline CDR1 is MNHEY and CDR2 is SVGAGI. Trimming removed 5 bases at V and 11 bases at J, with 15 bases between. The TCR sequence derives from a man in his forties or fifties who had recovered from COVID-19. This rearrangement joins TRBV6-5 to TRBJ1-2; weak D call: TRBD1 (5 bases). Sequencing was done on a sample of PBMCs or T cells enriched from blood (not recorded which). The DNA for the CDR3 is TGTGCCAGCAGTCCAGGGCCCCCTGAGTACACCTTC. It is translated as CASSPGPPEYTF.